The T cell receptor (beta chain) under discussion was sequenced for a study of T cells in Graves' hyperthyroidism and ophthalmopathy. Study-wide background: The blood sample was taken at first diagnosis, before treatment began.

Any patient presenting with uncontrolled infection, other autoimmune disease, pregnancy or lactation was left out. Whole-study results and caveats: Most thyroid clonotypes that were expanded above 0.001 also turned up in blood. In the analysis, a 13 V-J model separated ophthalmopathy from stable hyperthyroidism.

This clonotype has a handful of counts. Its antigen is currently unknown. Amplified regions were TCR beta CDR3 sequences from RNA transcripts. The HTBI primer set served for first-round RT-PCR of the TCR CDR3. TCRdb itself ran the multiplex PCR reads through MiXCR, one entry per CDR3 protein. The sample consists of fewer than 800,000 distinct CDR3 sequences, around 17% of them appearing once. This CDR3 spans 17 amino acids. From germline, CDR1 is MGHDK and CDR2 SYGVNS. V trimming: 0 bases; J trimming: 3 bases; junction bases outside the gene matches: 10. The sequenced material came from blood. The receptor was isolated from a man aged 18-30 years with Graves' hyperthyroidism. V gene TRBV25-1 combines with J gene TRBJ2-5; 7 bases match TRBD1. The CDR3: CASSEYLSSQGEETQYF. For the CDR3, the DNA is TGTGCCAGCAGTGAATATCTATCTAGCCAGGGGGAAGAGACCCAGTACTTC.